What follows describes a single T cell receptor beta chain. Its cognate antigen is unknown. The sample belongs to a study of T cell repertoires in cytomegalovirus infection. Study overall: Indicated by public TCR beta signatures were CMV infection and matching HLA type.

Study observations and caveats: Public TCR beta family frequency separated CMV-and-HLA carriers, including in an independent cohort. Clonotype analysis showed dominance of the ex vivo response by HLA-C-restricted CMV-specific TCR beta clonotypes.

The CDR3 has 13 residues. V shed 7 bases and J shed 3 bases, with 13 bases lying between them. Germline V gene data show CDR1 as MNHEY and CDR2 as SVGAGI. Each CDR3 protein is one row after TCRdb ran MiXCR on the reads. The profile covers roughly 320,000 distinct CDR3 sequences, with over 7.5% appearing a single time and approximately 4.7% taken by the ten largest. Sequences were obtained from PBMCs. The chain couples TRBV6-5 to TRBJ2-7, with D maybe TRBD1 (5 bases). This clonotype originated in a human donor in good health (CMV status not recorded). Some clones in this sample may be carry-over from other donors' samples. The CDR3 here is CASTQVRGYEQYF. CDR3 nucleotide sequence: TGTGCCAGCACCCAGGTTAGGGGCTACGAGCAGTACTTC.